The clone carrying this TCR beta chain was counted at least ten times. The antigen is undetermined. TCRdb recomputed calls from the reads with MiXCR, one row per CDR3 protein. The data contain approximately 180,000 distinct CDR3 sequences, 9.5% of them seen just once; the ten biggest clones take up about 4.2%. The source of the sample is a study of T cell repertoires in cytomegalovirus infection. Study as a whole: CMV infection together with matching HLA type was indicated by public TCR beta signatures. Regarding the study as a whole: CMV-specific TCR beta clonotypes restricted by HLA-C dominated the ex vivo response. Using cumulative public TCR beta family frequency, the authors identified those who carried CMV together with the relevant HLA.

This CDR3 contains 13 residues. The V end lost 3 bases, the J end lost 6 bases, and 11 bases lay between the germline ends. Germline CDR1 is LNHDA and CDR2 is SQIVND (reference sequence). The sequencing input was PBMCs. This receptor was obtained from a human donor in good health (CMV status not recorded). Some clones in this sample may be carry-over from other donors' samples. J is TRBJ1-2 and V is TRBV19; D unresolved. CDR3 sequence reads: CASSIYDLDGYTF. For the CDR3, the DNA is TGTGCCAGTAGTATCTACGACCTCGATGGCTACACCTTC.